This TCR beta chain was recorded in a study of shared clonotypes between healthy human individuals. Investigators divided CD4+ cells into CD45RA+ naive and CD45RA-negative memory subsets. Study-wide points: Clonotype sharing among the donors was expected to vary with sequencing depth.

About this clone: Its antigen remains unknown.

Per sorted-subset replicate PCR, input was approximately 0.2 ug DNA, representing roughly 28,000 T cell genomes. Produced via immunoSEQ multiplex PCR; TCRdb's table is partial and in-frame only. The table includes about 1 million clones, about 80% detected once. The J segment lost 5 bases and the V segment lost 4 bases, leaving 11 bases of the junction unmatched. Germline V gene sequence: CDR1 SGHRS, CDR2 YFSETQ. The CDR3 contains 15 residues. Sequenced sample: memory CD4+ T cells sorted from blood. Subset reported: CD45RA-negative fraction. V and J are TRBV5-1 and TRBJ2-5; 7 positions agree with TRBD1. The clonotype originates from a young man in good health. In nucleotides, the CDR3 is TGCGCCAGCAGCATTCGGACAGGCGGCGGGGAGACCCAGTACTTC. This encodes CASSIRTGGGETQYF. Full variable domain (missing parts from reference TRBV5-1 and TRBJ2-5): KAGVTQTPRYLIKTRGQQVTLSCSPISGHRSVSWYQQTPGQGLQFLFEYFSETQRNKGNFPGRFSGRQFSNSRSEMNVSTLELGDSALYLCASSIRTGGGETQYFGPGTRLLVL.